The clone carrying this TCR beta chain was detected a few times. Its specificity is unknown. TCRdb re-analysed the RT-PCR reads in MiXCR, keeping a single row per CDR3 protein. The sample carries hundreds of thousands of distinct CDR3 sequences, about 7.6% recorded once. This entry is derived from a study of response to subunit inactivated influenza vaccine. Regarding the study as a whole: Each seasonal influenza vaccination recruits few new T cells, the authors suggested.

The origin of this receptor is a man aged 45 to 70 who received an inactivated influenza vaccine. Specimen: PBMCs from blood, collected 23 to 25 months after vaccination.

CDR3 bases: TGTGCCACCCCCGCTAGCGGGAGCTTCGATGAGCAGTTCTTC. This gives the protein CATPASGSFDEQFF. The V and J genes are TRBV7-9 and TRBJ2-1; TRBD2 matches 10 bases. Germline CDR1 SEHNR, CDR2 FQNEAQ (reference sequence). This CDR3 has 14 amino acids. V was pared by 10 bases and J by 8 bases, with 11 bases of the junction left unmatched.